The T cell receptor beta chain described here comes from a study of T cell responses to AZD1222 COVID-19 vaccine. Clones were sequenced by immunoSEQ multiplex PCR, and TCRdb holds only the in-frame ones, with some missing. The sample holds about 140,000 clones; 80% to 95% are singletons and the top ten take approximately 4.7%. This CDR3 comprises 14 residues. CDR1 and CDR2 from the germline V gene are SGHNT and YYREEE (reference sequence). Losses at the gene ends were 4 bases for V and 3 bases for J; bases not matched to a gene: 4. Source: peripheral blood, taken on day 0 of AZD1222 vaccination. This clonotype was sampled from an adult in good health. V gene TRBV5-4 combines with J gene TRBJ1-5; TRBD1 agrees at 7 bases. CDR3 in DNA: TGTGCCAGCAGCCGAGACAGGGCCAATCAGCCCCAGCATTTT. Translation gives CASSRDRANQPQHF.